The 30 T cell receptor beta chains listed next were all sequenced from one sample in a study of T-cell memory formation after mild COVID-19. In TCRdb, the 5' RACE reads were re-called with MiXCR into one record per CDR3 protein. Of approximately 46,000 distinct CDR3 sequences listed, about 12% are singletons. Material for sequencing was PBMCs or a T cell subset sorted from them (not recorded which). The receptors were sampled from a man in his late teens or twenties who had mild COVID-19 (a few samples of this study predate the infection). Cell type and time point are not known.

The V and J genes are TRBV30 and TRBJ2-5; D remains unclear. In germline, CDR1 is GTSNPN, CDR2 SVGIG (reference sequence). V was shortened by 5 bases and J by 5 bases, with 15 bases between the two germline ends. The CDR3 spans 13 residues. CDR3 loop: CAWLVVGSETQYF. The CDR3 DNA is TGTGCCTGGTTAGTTGTGGGTTCGGAGACCCAGTACTTC.

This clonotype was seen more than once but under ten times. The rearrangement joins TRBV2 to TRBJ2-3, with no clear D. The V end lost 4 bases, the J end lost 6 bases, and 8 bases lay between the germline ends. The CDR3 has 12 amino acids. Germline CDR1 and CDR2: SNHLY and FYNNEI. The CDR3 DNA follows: TGTGCCAGCAGTGGGTTTACTGATACGCAGTATTTT. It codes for CASSGFTDTQYF.

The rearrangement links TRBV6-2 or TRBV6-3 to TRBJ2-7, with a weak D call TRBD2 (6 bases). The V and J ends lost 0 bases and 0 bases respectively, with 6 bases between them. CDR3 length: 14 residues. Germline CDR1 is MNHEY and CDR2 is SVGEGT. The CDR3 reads CASSYSTSSYEQYV. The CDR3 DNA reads TGTGCCAGCAGTTACTCGACTAGCTCCTACGAGCAGTACGTC.

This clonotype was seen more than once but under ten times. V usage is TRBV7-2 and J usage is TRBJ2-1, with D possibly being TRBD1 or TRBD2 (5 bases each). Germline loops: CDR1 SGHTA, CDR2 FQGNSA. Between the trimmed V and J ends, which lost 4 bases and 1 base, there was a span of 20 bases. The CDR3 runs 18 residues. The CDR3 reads CASSWGFGGYPSYNEQFF. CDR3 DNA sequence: TGTGCCAGCAGCTGGGGGTTTGGGGGATACCCTTCCTACAATGAGCAGTTCTTC. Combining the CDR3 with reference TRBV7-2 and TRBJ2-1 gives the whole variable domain GAGVSQSPSNKVTEKGKDVELRCDPISGHTALYWYRQSLGQGLEFLIYFQGNSAPDKSGLPSDRFSAERTGGSVSTLTIQRTQQEDSAVYLCASSWGFGGYPSYNEQFFGPGTRLTVL.

For the CDR3, the DNA is TGTGCCAGCAGCAACCGGGACAGGGGTGACATTCAGTACTTC. Residues: CASSNRDRGDIQYF. The chain links TRBV3-1 to TRBJ2-4; TRBD1 matches 10 bases. J lost 8 bases, V lost 5 bases, and 6 bases had no gene match. This CDR3 is built from 14 residues. Looked up from germline, CDR1 is LGHDT and CDR2 is YNNKEL (reference sequence).

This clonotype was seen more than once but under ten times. DNA for the CDR3: TGTGCCAGCAGTCCCGATGCCTACGAGCAGTACTTC. It yields the protein CASSPDAYEQYF. V and J are TRBV6-6 and TRBJ2-7; D unresolved. This CDR3 has 12 residues. The germline V gene has CDR1 MNHNY and CDR2 SVGAGI (reference sequence). V was cut by 5 bases and J by 2 bases, with 7 bases left in between.

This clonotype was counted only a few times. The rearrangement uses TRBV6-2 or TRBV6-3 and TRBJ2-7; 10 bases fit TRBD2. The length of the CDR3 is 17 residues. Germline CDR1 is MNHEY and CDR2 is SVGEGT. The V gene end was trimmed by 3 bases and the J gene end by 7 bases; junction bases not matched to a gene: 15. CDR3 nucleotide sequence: TGTGCCAGCAGTTATCGACAGCGGGGGGGTCCTACGTGTGAGCAGTACGTC. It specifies CASSYRQRGGPTCEQYV.

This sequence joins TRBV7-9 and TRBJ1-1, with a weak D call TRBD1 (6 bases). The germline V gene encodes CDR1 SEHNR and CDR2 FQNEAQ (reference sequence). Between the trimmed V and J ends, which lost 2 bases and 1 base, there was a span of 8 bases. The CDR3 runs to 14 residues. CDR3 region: CASSLRGANTEAFF. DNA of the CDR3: TGTGCCAGCAGCTTAAGGGGGGCGAACACTGAAGCTTTCTTT.

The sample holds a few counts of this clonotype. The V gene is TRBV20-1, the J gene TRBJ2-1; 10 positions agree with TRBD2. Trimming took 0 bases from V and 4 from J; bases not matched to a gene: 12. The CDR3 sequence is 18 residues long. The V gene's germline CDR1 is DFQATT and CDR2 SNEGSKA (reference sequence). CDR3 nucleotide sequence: TGCAGTGCTAGAGATGTCGGGCGGCTAGCGGGGGTTTACAATGAGCAGTTCTTC. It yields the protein CSARDVGRLAGVYNEQFF.

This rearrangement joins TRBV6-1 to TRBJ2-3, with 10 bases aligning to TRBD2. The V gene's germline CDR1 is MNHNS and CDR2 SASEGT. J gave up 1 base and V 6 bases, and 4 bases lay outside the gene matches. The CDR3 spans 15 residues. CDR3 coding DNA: TGTGCCAGCAGCCGGACTAGCGGCCGCACAGATACGCAGTATTTT. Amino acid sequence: CASSRTSGRTDTQYF.

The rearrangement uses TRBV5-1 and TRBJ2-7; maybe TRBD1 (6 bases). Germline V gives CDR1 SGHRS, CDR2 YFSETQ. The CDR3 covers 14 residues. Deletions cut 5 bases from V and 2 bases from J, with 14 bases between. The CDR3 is CASSVSGGPYEQYV. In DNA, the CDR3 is TGCGCCAGCAGTGTCAGTGGGGGCCCCTACGAGCAGTACGTC.

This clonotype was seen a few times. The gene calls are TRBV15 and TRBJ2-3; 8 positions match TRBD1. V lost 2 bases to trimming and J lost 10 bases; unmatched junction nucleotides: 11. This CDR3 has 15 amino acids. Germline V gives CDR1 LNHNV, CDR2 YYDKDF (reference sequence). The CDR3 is CATSRSQTGATAQYF. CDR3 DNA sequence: TGTGCCACCAGCAGATCGCAGACAGGGGCGACTGCGCAGTATTTT.

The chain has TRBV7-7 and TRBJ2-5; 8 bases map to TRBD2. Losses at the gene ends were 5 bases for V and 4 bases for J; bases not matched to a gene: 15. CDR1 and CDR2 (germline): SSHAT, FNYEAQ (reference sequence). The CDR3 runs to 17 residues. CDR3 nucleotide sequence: TGTGCCAGCAGCACCTTTCCCGGGACTAGAGGGTCAGAGACCCAGTACTTC. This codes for CASSTFPGTRGSETQYF.

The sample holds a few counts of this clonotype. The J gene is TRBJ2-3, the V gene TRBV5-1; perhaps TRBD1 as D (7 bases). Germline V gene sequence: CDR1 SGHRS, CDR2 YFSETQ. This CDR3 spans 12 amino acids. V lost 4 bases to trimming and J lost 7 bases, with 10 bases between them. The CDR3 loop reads CASSAGQNTQYF. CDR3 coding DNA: TGCGCCAGCAGCGCGGGACAGAATACGCAGTATTTT. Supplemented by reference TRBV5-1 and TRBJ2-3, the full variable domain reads KAGVTQTPRYLIKTRGQQVTLSCSPISGHRSVSWYQQTPGQGLQFLFEYFSETQRNKGNFPGRFSGRQFSNSRSEMNVSTLELGDSALYLCASSAGQNTQYFGPGTRLTVL.

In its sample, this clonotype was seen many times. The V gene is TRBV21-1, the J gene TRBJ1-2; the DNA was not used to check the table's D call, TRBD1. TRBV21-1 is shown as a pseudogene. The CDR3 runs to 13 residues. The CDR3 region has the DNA TGTGCCAGCCCGCCCGGCGGGACGGGTGGCTACACCTTC. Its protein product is CASPPGGTGGYTF.

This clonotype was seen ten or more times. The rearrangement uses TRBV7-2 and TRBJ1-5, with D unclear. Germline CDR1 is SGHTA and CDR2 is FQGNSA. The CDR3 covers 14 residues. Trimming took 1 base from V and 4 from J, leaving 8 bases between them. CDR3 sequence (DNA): TGTGCCAGCAGCTTAGACGGACTGAATCAGCCCCAGCATTTT. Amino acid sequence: CASSLDGLNQPQHF.

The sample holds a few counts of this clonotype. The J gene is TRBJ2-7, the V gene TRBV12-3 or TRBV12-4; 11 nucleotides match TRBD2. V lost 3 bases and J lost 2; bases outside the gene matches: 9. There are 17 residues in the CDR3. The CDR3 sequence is CASSFRLAGGSPYEQYF. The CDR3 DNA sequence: TGTGCCAGCAGTTTTAGGCTAGCGGGGGGTTCGCCCTACGAGCAGTACTTC.

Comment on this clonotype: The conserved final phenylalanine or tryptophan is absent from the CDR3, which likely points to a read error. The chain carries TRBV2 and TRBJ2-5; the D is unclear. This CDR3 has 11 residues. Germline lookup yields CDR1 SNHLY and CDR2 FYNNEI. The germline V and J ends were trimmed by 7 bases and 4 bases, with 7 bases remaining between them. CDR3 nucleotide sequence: TGTGCCAGCACACAGTTAGAGACCCAGTACCTC. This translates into CASTQLETQYL.

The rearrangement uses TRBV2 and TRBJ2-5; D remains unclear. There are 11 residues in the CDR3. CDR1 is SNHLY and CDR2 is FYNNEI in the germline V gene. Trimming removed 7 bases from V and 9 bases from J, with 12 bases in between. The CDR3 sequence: CASMILKSQYF. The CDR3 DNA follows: TGTGCCAGCATGATCCTTAAGTCCCAGTACTTC.

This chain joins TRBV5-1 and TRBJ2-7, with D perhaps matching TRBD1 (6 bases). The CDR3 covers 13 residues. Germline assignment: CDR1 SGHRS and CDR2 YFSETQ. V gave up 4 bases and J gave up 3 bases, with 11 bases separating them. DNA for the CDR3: TGCGCCAGCAGCCCCGGGACACTCTACGAGCAGTACTTC. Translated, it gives CASSPGTLYEQYF.

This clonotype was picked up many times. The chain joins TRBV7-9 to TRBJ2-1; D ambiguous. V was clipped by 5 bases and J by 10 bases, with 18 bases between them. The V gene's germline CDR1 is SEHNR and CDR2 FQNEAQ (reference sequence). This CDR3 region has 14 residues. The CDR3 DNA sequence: TGTGCCAGCAGCCCGGTTTCGGCATCCGGCGAGCAGTTCTTC. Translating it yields CASSPVSASGEQFF. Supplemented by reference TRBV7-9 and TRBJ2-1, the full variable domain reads DTGVSQNPRHKITKRGQNVTFRCDPISEHNRLYWYRQTLGQGPEFLTYFQNEAQLEKSRLLSDRFSAERPKGSFSTLEIQRTEQGDSAMYLCASSPVSASGEQFFGPGTRLTVL.

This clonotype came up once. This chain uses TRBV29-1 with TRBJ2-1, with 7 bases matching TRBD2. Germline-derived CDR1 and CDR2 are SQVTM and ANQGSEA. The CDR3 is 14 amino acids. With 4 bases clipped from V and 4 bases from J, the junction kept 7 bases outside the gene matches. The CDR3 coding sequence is TGCAGCGTTGTTTGGCCTAGCGGTTACAATGAGCAGTTCTTC. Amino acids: CSVVWPSGYNEQFF.

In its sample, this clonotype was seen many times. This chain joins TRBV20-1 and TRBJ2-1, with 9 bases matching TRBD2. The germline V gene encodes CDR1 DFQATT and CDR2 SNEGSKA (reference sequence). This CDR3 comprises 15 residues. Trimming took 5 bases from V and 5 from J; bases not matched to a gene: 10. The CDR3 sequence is CSADDPGLADNEQFF. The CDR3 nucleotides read TGCAGTGCTGATGATCCGGGACTAGCAGACAATGAGCAGTTCTTC.

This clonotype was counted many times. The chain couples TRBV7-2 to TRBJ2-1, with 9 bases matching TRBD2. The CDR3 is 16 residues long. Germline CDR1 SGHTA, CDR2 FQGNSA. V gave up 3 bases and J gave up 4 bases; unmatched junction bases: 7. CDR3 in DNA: TGTGCCAGCAGCTTCGCCGCGGGACTAGCTTACAATGAGCAGTTCTTC. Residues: CASSFAAGLAYNEQFF. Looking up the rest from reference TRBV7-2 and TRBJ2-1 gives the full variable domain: GAGVSQSPSNKVTEKGKDVELRCDPISGHTALYWYRQSLGQGLEFLIYFQGNSAPDKSGLPSDRFSAERTGGSVSTLTIQRTQQEDSAVYLCASSFAAGLAYNEQFFGPGTRLTVL.

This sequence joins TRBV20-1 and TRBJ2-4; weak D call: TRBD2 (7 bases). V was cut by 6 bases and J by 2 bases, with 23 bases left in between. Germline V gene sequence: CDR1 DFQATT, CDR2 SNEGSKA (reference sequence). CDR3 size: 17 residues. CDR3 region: CSAPSLRGGESKNIQYF. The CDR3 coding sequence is TGCAGTGCCCCGAGTCTAAGGGGGGGCGAATCCAAAAACATTCAGTACTTC.

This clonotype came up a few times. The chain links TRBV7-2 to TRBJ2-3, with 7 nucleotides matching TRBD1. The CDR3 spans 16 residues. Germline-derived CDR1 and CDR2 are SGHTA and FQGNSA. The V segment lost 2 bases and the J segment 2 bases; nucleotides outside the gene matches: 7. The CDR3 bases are TGTGCCAGCAGCTTACAAGGGGGCTCCCTCACAGATACGCAGTATTTT. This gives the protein CASSLQGGSLTDTQYF.

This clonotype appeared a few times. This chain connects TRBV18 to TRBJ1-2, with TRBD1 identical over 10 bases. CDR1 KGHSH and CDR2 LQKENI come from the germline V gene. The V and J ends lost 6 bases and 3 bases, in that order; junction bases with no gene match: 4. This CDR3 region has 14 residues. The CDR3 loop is CASSRDRGDYGYTF. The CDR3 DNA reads TGTGCCAGCTCCCGGGACAGGGGAGACTATGGCTACACCTTC.

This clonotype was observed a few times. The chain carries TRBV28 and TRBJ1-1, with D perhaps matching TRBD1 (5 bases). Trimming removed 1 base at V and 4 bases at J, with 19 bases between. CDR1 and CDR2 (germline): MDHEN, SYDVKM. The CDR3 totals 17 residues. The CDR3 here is CASSLSGLVGRGTEAFF. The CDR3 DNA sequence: TGTGCCAGCAGTTTATCGGGGTTGGTGGGAAGGGGCACTGAAGCTTTCTTT.

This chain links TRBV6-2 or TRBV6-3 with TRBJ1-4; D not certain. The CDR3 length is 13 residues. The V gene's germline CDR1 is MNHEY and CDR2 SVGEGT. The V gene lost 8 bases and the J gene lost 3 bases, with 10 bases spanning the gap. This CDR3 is CASCGEPNEKLFF. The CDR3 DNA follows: TGTGCCAGCTGTGGGGAGCCTAATGAAAAACTGTTTTTT.

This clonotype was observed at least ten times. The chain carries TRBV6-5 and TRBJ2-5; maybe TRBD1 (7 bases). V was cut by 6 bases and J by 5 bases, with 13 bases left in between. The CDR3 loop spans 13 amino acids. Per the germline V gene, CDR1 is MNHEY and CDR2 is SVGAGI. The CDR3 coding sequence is TGTGCCAGCAGGCCAGGGGGGCGTGAGACCCAGTACTTC. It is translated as CASRPGGRETQYF.